This TCR delta chain was documented in a study of γδ T cells in repeated Plasmodium falciparum infection (dated by TCRdb to the early 2020s). Looking at the study overall: Malian children exposed to intense seasonal malaria transmission were enrolled in the natural-infection arm and compared with Australian children matched for age and gender. Four controlled human malaria infections were administered to several malaria-naive U.S. adults over about 630 days by bites from P. falciparum NF54-infected Anopheles stephensi mosquitoes. Samples were collected from controlled-infection subjects at baseline, immediately before selected infections, and 21 days after each infection. Malian gammadelta TCR repertoires were analysed cross-sectionally during no-transmission periods and were analysed longitudinally across acute febrile malaria episodes. Using both natural infection in Mali and controlled human malaria infection, the study looked at the way repeated Plasmodium falciparum infection shapes the human gammadelta T cell repertoire. The full study reports these points: The Malian cohort was drawn from a small rural village made up mostly of one ethnic group, which limits generalizability. Because the controlled-infection cohort was small, analysis of inter-individual variability in gammadelta T cell responses was limited. Compared with the repertoires of Australian children, the Vdelta2-negative gammadelta TCR repertoires of Malian children appeared more clonally expanded, less diverse and less shared. Waves of new clonotype selection in Vdelta2-negative, largely Vdelta1+, gammadelta TCR repertoires appeared to be driven by repeated controlled infections. Vgamma9/Vdelta2+ TCR repertoires showed a highly stable polyclonal repertoire over time and infection, with many inter-individual overlapping TCRgamma sequences.

Reading from cysteine to phenylalanine, the CDR3 counts 16 amino acids. The DNA shown is the 48-base CDR3, in frame from base 1. In the germline V gene, CDR1 corresponds to TSWWSYY and CDR2 to QGS. Libraries were built with multiplex PCR. The run used an Illumina MiSeq. Each sorted gammadelta T cell sample was sequenced for both the TCR gamma (TRG) and TCR delta (TRD) chains. As for the authors' bioinformatics: The repertoire analyses used clonotype tree plots, the accumulated frequency of the top 20 clonotypes, and diversity index (DI) and D75 metrics. In TCRdb, clones were called once more from the public reads by CATT, and rows of identical DNA were later combined. The V and J calls were not made by the authors but by TCRdb's processing. The table for this sample lists more than 45,000 delta-chain clones; around 1.8% of them were counted only once. The top ten clones comprise roughly 15% of the sample.

Vgamma9/Vdelta2+ and Vdelta2-negative gammadelta T cell populations were flow-sorted from peripheral blood mononuclear cells for bulk TCR repertoire analysis. This clone was seen many times. Its antigen remains undetermined. TCRdb shows a much larger clone's protein in place of this DNA's translation, and the two differ at residue 13, likely through a read error; the protein shown is translated from the DNA. This TCR was sampled from a pool of human donors (malaria-infected and uninfected, not separated). The source material was gamma-delta T cells from blood. This chain is built from TRDV1 and TRDJ1; TRDD3 is possibly the D segment (6 matching bases). The CDR3 loop reads CALEEAGVGVTDELIF. DNA sequence: TGTGCTCTGGAGGAAGCAGGGGTGGGGGTCACCGATGAACTCATCTTT.